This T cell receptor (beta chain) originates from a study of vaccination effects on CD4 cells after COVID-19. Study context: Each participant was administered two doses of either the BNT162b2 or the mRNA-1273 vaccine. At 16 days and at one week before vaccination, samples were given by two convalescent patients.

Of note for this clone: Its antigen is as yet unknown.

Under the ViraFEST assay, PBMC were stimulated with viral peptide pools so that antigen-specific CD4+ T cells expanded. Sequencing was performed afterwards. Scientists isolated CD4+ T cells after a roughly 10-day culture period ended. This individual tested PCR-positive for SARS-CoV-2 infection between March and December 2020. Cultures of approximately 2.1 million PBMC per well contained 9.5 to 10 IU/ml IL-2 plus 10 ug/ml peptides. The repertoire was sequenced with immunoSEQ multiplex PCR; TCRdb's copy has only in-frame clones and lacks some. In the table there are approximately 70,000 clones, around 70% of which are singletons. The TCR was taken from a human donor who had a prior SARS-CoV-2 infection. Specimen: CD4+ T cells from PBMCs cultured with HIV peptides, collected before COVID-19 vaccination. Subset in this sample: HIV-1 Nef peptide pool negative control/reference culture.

The CDR3 bases are TGTGCCAGCACGAGGTCCGAAGAGACCCAGTACTTC. It yields the protein CASTRSEETQYF. The V and J genes are TRBV2 and TRBJ2-5; D remains unclear. CDR3 length: 12 residues. CDR1 SNHLY and CDR2 FYNNEI come from the germline V gene. The V end lost 7 bases, the J end lost 3 bases, and 9 bases lay between the germline ends.